These T cell receptor beta chains were read from a single sample in a study of T cell responses to AZD1222 COVID-19 vaccine. Here immunoSEQ multiplex PCR was the method, and the copy in TCRdb shows in-frame clones only, minus some. Of 85,000 to 100,000 clones detected, roughly 91% appear once; the ten largest clones hold 20% to 25%. The sequenced sample was peripheral blood, obtained on day 0 of AZD1222 vaccination. The receptors shown here come from an adult in good health. Both conserved end residues are part of each CDR3. The D gene is left open where the match is weak. Rows give clone size only sometimes, using once, few, many, or a class for an expanded clone.

clone_size d_call j_call v_call cdr3_nt cdr3_aa
- - TRBJ1-6 TRBV6-1 TGTGCCAGCAGTGAACTTGGCAGGGATAATTCACCCCTCCACTTT CASSELGRDNSPLHF
- TRBD2 TRBJ2-3 TRBV18 TGTGCCAGCTCACCTAGGGTTCTGGTCCCGGGACTAGCTCCTAAACATACGCAGTATTTT CASSPRVLVPGLAPKHTQYF
- - TRBJ1-3 TRBV29-1 TGCAGCGCCCAGAGCGGGCCTGGAAACACCATATATTTT CSAQSGPGNTIYF
- - TRBJ2-3 TRBV7-2 TGTGCCAGCAGCTTAGAATACACAGATACGCAGTATTTT CASSLEYTDTQYF
- - TRBJ1-1 TRBV6-2/TRBV6-3 TGTGCCAGCAGTCCCAATCCGCTCCAACAGGGCGTTTGGACTGAAGCTTTCTTT CASSPNPLQQGVWTEAFF
- TRBD2 TRBJ2-3 TRBV11-2 TGTGCCAGCAGCCCTGGGACTAGCGGGGGGCACACAGATACGCAGTATTTT CASSPGTSGGHTDTQYF
- - TRBJ2-2 TRBV19 TGTGCCAGTAGTCAAGCGGACAACACCGGGGAGCTGTTTTTT CASSQADNTGELFF
- TRBD1 TRBJ1-1 TRBV18 TGTGCCAGCTCTAGCGGACAGGGGGCAAACACTGAAGCTTTCTTT CASSSGQGANTEAFF
- - TRBJ2-2 TRBV11-2 TGTGCCAGCACTCCAGGATACACCGGGGAGCTGTTTTTT CASTPGYTGELFF
- TRBD2 TRBJ2-7 TRBV7-2 TGTGCCAGCAGCTTTACTAGCGGGGGGCCTACTAGCTCCTACGAGCAGTACTTC CASSFTSGGPTSSYEQYF
- - TRBJ1-6 TRBV4-1 TGCGCCAGCGGGACACGGACATCGGATAATTCACCCCTCCACTTT CASGTRTSDNSPLHF
- - TRBJ2-7 TRBV18 TGTGCCAGCTCACCCCTAGGGGACGAGCAGTACTTC CASSPLGDEQYF
- TRBD1 TRBJ1-1 TRBV6-1 TGTGCCAGCAGTGAACTAAGGACAGGGACTTTCTTT CASSELRTGTFF
once - TRBJ1-2 TRBV6-5 TGTGCCAGCAGTTCCCCGGCCCCCATGGCTGGCTACACCTTC CASSSPAPMAGYTF
once - TRBJ1-2 TRBV29-1 TGCAGCGTTGATACCGGACAAAACTCTGGGGTCTATGGCTACACCTTC CSVDTGQNSGVYGYTF
- - TRBJ1-4 TRBV15 TGTGCCACCAGCAGAGCGGTGGACAGTAATGAAAAACTGTTTTTT CATSRAVDSNEKLFF
- - TRBJ1-1 TRBV4-3 TGCGCCAGCAGCCAAGAGGGCAGGGAAGCTTTCTTT CASSQEGREAFF
- TRBD2 TRBJ2-1 TRBV2 TGTGCCAGCAGTGACTCTAGCGGGGGGCTCGGTGAGCAGTTCTTC CASSDSSGGLGEQFF
- - TRBJ2-5 TRBV7-9 TGTGCCAGCAGCTTACAGACCCAGTACTTC CASSLQTQYF
- - TRBJ1-4 TRBV2 TGTGCCAGCAACCAAGGGTCTCTTAATGAAAAACTGTTTTTT CASNQGSLNEKLFF
- - TRBJ1-2 TRBV2 TGTGCCAGCAAGCGTGACCAGAGCGGCTATGGCTACACCTTC CASKRDQSGYGYTF
- TRBD2 TRBJ2-1 TRBV7-9 TGTGCCAGCAGCCCACCACCCGGGACTAGGAGAAGGGATGAGCAGTTCTTC CASSPPPGTRRRDEQFF
- - TRBJ1-5 TRBV19 TGTGCCAGCGAAACGGACGGAGATCAGCCCCAGCATTTT CASETDGDQPQHF
- - TRBJ1-1 TRBV28 TGTGCCAGCAGGCCGGGACATAAGAACACTGAAGCTTTCTTT CASRPGHKNTEAFF
- - TRBJ2-1 TRBV9 TGTGCCAGCAGCGGCGACAGATTCTACAATGAGCAGTTCTTC CASSGDRFYNEQFF
- - TRBJ2-1 TRBV6-5 TGTGCCAGCAACCAAGGGAACAACCCCTACAATGAGCAGTTCTTC CASNQGNNPYNEQFF
few TRBD1 TRBJ2-2 TRBV10-3 TGTGCCATGGGGACAGGGCCGGGGGAGCTGTTTTTT CAMGTGPGELFF
- - TRBJ1-1 TRBV5-1 TGCGCCAGCAGCTTGGGACACGGGACTGAAGCTTTCTTT CASSLGHGTEAFF
- TRBD1 TRBJ1-2 TRBV3-1/TRBV3-2 TGTGCCAGCAGCCAAGACACAGGGGCCCCCTATGGCTACACCTTC CASSQDTGAPYGYTF
- - TRBJ1-4 TRBV18 TGTGCCAGCTCACCAAATCGGTGGGTAGGAGAAAAACTGTTTTTT CASSPNRWVGEKLFF
- - TRBJ1-3 TRBV25-1 TGTGCCAGCATCAAAAAACCAGAACAAGGAAACACCATATATTTT CASIKKPEQGNTIYF
- - TRBJ2-7 TRBV6-5 TGTGCCAGCAGCACAGGGATCGAATACGAGCAGTACTTC CASSTGIEYEQYF
- TRBD1 TRBJ2-5 TRBV5-1 TGCGCCAGCAGCAAAGGGACAGCACAAGAGACCCAGTACTTC CASSKGTAQETQYF
- - TRBJ1-4 TRBV6-6 TGTGCCAGCAAAACCCCCGTTTCGACTAATGAAAAACTGTTTTTT CASKTPVSTNEKLFF
- TRBD1 TRBJ2-7 TRBV23-1 TGCGCCAGCAGCCACAGGGGCCCTAGCTCCTACGAGCAGTACTTC CASSHRGPSSYEQYF
- - TRBJ2-5 TRBV7-9 TGTGCCAGGGGAGACAGCGAGACCCAGTACTTC CARGDSETQYF
- - TRBJ2-1 TRBV5-6 TGTGCCAGCAGCTTGGCGTATCGGGGGGCAGGGCAGTTCTTC CASSLAYRGAGQFF